These 5 T cell receptor beta chains originate from one sample sequenced in a study of shared clonotypes between healthy human individuals. Using immunoSEQ multiplex PCR, the repertoire was profiled, and TCRdb retains in-frame clones only, with some absent. Of more than 900,000 clones in the sample, around 78% were seen once. Source material: memory CD4+ T cells from PBMCs. The sample's subset: CD45RA-negative fraction. The source of these receptors is a man between 18 and 29 years old in good health. Some clones in this sample may be carry-over from other donors' samples.

The chain carries TRBV2 and TRBJ2-3; 10 bases align to TRBD2. The CDR3 spans 16 residues. Germline lookup yields CDR1 SNHLY and CDR2 FYNNEI. J gave up 0 bases and V 5 bases, and 5 bases lay outside the gene matches. CDR3 DNA: TGTGCCAGCAGTCGGTTGACTAGCGGGAGCACAGATACGCAGTATTTT. It yields the protein CASSRLTSGSTDTQYF. Together with reference TRBV2 and TRBJ2-3, the CDR3 gives the full variable domain: EPEVTQTPSHQVTQMGQEVILRCVPISNHLYFYWYRQILGQKVEFLVSFYNNEISEKSEIFDDQFSVERPDGSNFTLKIRSTKLEDSAMYFCASSRLTSGSTDTQYFGPGTRLTVL.

This sequence joins TRBV4-1 and TRBJ2-5; 13 positions match TRBD2. The V and J ends lost 0 bases and 4 bases, in that order; junction bases with no gene match: 11. Germline CDR1 MGHRA, CDR2 YSYEKL. The CDR3 consists of 19 residues. For the CDR3, the DNA is TGCGCCAGCAGCCAAGATTTGGGCCCCTGGACTAGCGGGAGAGAGACCCAGTACTTC. It yields the protein CASSQDLGPWTSGRETQYF.

The V call is TRBV9, the J call TRBJ1-1, with a weak D call TRBD1 (5 bases). V lost 0 bases and J lost 4, with 13 bases in between. This CDR3 contains 15 residues. Germline lookup yields CDR1 SGDLS and CDR2 YYNGEE. CDR3 sequence reads: CASSVAGWQGTEAFF. In nucleotides, the CDR3 is TGTGCCAGCAGCGTAGCCGGGTGGCAGGGCACTGAAGCTTTCTTT.

The rearrangement links TRBV5-1 to TRBJ1-1; no reliable D call. Germline values: CDR1 SGHRS, CDR2 YFSETQ. V gave up 0 bases and J gave up 5 bases, with 8 bases separating them. This CDR3 has 13 residues. The CDR3 DNA is TGCGCCAGCAGCTTGGGCCAGGTTACTGAAGCTTTCTTT. This translates into CASSLGQVTEAFF.

As to this clone: Different DNA sequences within this sample yield the same CDR3. This chain links TRBV5-1 with TRBJ1-3; D uncertain. The V gene's germline CDR1 is SGHRS and CDR2 YFSETQ. The germline V and J ends were trimmed by 0 bases and 3 bases, with 4 bases remaining between them. The CDR3 has 13 amino acids. Here the CDR3 DNA reads TGCGCCAGCAGCTTGGGGAGTGGAAACACCATATATTTT. Its translation is CASSLGSGNTIYF.